The 4 T cell receptor beta chains presented below share a single source sample, sequenced in a study of cytomegalovirus exposure and HLA in healthy donors (dated by TCRdb to the late 2010s). The library was produced with the immunoSEQ multiplex PCR assay. A mixture of 60 forward primers for TCR Vbeta segments and 13 reverse primers for TCR Jbeta segments was used in the multiplex PCR. This immuneACCESS table, as held by TCRdb, lists in-frame sequences with V and J called but not all clones. Of the missing ones, under half trace to an unresolved V gene in checked studies; the others have no known cause. Here the sample has under 200,000 clones; around 90% occur a single time. Together, the top ten hold less than 1.3% of the sample. Sequences were obtained from PBMCs. These receptor sequences come from a boy between 2 and 15 years old in good health and CMV-seronegative.

CDR3 bases: TGTGCCAGCAGCCAAGATCCAGCGGGAGGACCCTCCTCCTACGAGCAGTACTTC. Amino acids: CASSQDPAGGPSSYEQYF. The J gene is TRBJ2-7, the V gene TRBV4-2, with 9 bases identical to TRBD2. J gave up 0 bases and V 0 bases, and 9 bases lay outside the gene matches. From germline, CDR1 is LGHNA and CDR2 YNFKEQ. The CDR3 consists of 18 residues.

CDR3 loop: CASSPIPPRTARETQYF. Here the CDR3 DNA reads TGTGCCAGCTCACCTATTCCTCCTCGGACAGCTCGCGAGACCCAGTACTTC. The chain has TRBV18 and TRBJ2-5; maybe TRBD1 (6 bases). The V end lost 3 bases, the J end lost 5 bases, and 22 bases lay between the germline ends. The CDR3 covers 17 residues. Germline V CDR1 and CDR2: KGHSH, LQKENI.

The chain joins TRBV5-6 to TRBJ2-7; 9 bases agree with TRBD2. Germline loops: CDR1 SGHDT, CDR2 YYEEEE. After removal of 0 bases from V and 10 bases from J, the junction contained 8 bases not matched to a gene. The CDR3 is 14 residues long. The CDR3 nucleotides are TGTGCCAGCAGCTTGGGGGCGACTAGCGGAGAACAGTACTTC. As protein: CASSLGATSGEQYF.

With regard to this clone: At the DNA level, this CDR3 is encoded by other sequences in the same sample as well. The chain has TRBV5-1 and TRBJ2-3; D gene uncertain. Trimming left V 5 bases short and J 1 base short, with 5 bases between. Germline assignment: CDR1 SGHRS and CDR2 YFSETQ. The CDR3 totals 12 residues. CDR3 in amino acids: CASRPGTDTQYF. DNA of the CDR3: TGCGCCAGCAGGCCGGGCACAGATACGCAGTATTTT.